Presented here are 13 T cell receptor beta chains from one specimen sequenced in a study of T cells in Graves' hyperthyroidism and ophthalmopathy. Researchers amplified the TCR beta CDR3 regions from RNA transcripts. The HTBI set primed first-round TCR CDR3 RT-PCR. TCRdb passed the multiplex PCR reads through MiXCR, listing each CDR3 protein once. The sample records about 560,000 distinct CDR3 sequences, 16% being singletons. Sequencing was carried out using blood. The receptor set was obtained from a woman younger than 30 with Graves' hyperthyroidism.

This chain's CDR3 is CASSQGLANSKNIQYF. CDR3 in DNA: TGTGCCAGCAGTCAGGGACTAGCGAATTCAAAAAACATTCAGTACTTC. J is TRBJ2-4 and V is TRBV25-1; the match to TRBD2 covers 10 bases. Per the germline V gene, CDR1 is MGHDK and CDR2 is SYGVNS. V dropped 5 bases and J dropped 4; count of bases not matched to a gene: 8. The length of the CDR3 is 16 residues.

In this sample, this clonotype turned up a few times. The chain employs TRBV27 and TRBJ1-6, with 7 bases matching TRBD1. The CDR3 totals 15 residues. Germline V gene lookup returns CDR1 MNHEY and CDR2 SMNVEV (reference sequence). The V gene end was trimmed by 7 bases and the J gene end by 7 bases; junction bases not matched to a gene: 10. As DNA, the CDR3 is TGTGCCAGCACCCCCCTCGGGACAGTCAATTCACCCCTCCACTTT. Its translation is CASTPLGTVNSPLHF.

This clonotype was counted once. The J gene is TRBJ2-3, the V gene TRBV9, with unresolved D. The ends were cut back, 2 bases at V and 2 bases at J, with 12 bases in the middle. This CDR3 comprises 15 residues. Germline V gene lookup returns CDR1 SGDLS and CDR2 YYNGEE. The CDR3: CASSVTGHYTDTQYF. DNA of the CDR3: TGTGCCAGCAGCGTGACCGGGCACTACACAGATACGCAGTATTTT.

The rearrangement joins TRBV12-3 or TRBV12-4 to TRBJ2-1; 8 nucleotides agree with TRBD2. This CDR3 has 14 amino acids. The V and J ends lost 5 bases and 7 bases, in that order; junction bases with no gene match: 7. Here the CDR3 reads CASSAGGGWNEQFF. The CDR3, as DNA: TGTGCCAGCAGTGCGGGCGGGGGGTGGAATGAGCAGTTCTTC.

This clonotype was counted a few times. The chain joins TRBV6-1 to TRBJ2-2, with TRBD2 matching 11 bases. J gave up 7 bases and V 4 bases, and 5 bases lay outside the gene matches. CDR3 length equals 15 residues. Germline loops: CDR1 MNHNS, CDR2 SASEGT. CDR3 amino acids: CASSALAGAGGELFF. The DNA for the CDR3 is TGTGCCAGCAGTGCACTAGCGGGGGCAGGCGGGGAGCTGTTTTTT.

The CDR3 here is CASRPTGDAGELFF. CDR3 DNA: TGTGCCAGCAGACCCACAGGGGACGCCGGGGAGCTGTTTTTT. The V gene is TRBV6-1, the J gene TRBJ2-2; TRBD1 matches at 7 bases. Germline V gene data show CDR1 as MNHNS and CDR2 as SASEGT. V dropped 6 bases and J dropped 6; count of bases not matched to a gene: 7. The CDR3 spans 14 residues.

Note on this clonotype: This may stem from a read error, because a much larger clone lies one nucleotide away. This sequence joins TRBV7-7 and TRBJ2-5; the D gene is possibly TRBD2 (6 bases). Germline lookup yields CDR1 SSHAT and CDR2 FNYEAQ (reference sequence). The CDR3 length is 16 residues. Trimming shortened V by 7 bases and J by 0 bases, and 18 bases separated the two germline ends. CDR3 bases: TGTGCCAGCATCCCCGAGGGACTGAAGTACCAAGAGACCCAGTACTTC. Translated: CASIPEGLKYQETQYF.

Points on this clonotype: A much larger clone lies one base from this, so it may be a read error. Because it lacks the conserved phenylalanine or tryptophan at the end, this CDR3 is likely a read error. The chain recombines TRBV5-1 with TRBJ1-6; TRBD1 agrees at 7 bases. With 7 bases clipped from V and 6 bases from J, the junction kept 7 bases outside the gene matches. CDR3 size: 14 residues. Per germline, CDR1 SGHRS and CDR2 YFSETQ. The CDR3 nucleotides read TGCGCCAGCTCACCGACAGGGTTTAATTCACCCCTCCACTCT. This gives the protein CASSPTGFNSPLHS.

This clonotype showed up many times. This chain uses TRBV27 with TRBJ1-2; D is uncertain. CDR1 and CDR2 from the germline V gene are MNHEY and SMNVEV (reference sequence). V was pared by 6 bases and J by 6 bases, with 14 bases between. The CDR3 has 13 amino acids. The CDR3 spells CASRTAEGDGYTF. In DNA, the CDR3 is TGTGCCAGCAGGACCGCTGAAGGAGATGGCTACACCTTC.

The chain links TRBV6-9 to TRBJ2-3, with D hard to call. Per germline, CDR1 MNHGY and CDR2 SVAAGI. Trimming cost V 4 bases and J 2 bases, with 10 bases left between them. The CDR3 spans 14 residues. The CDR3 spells CASSSVPSTDTQYF. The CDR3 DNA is TGTGCCAGCAGTTCCGTCCCATCCACAGATACGCAGTATTTT.

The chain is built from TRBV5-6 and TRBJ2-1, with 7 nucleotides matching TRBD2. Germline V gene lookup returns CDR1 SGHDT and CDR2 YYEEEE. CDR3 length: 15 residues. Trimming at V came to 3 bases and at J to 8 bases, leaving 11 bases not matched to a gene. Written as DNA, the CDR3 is TGTGCCAGCAGCTACCCGGGGGGTTTGGATGATGAGCAGTTCTTC. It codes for CASSYPGGLDDEQFF.

The CDR3 here is CASSVTGTGVEKLFF. The DNA for the CDR3 is TGTGCCAGCAGCGTAACCGGGACAGGGGTTGAAAAACTGTTTTTT. This rearrangement joins TRBV9 to TRBJ1-4; the match to TRBD1 covers 10 bases. The ends lost 1 base at V and 7 bases at J; junction bases unmatched: 4. The CDR3 totals 15 residues. CDR1 is SGDLS and CDR2 is YYNGEE in the germline V gene.

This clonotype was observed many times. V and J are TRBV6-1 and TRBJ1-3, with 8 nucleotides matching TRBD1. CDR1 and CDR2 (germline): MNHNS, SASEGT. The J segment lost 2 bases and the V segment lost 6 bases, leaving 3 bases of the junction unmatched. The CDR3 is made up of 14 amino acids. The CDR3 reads CASSRTGPGNTIYF. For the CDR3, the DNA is TGTGCCAGCAGCAGGACAGGGCCTGGAAACACCATATATTTT.